Listed here are 18 T cell receptor beta chains from one sample, sequenced in a study of T cell responses to AZD1222 COVID-19 vaccine. This table comes from immunoSEQ multiplex PCR, and its TCRdb copy is limited to in-frame clones, with some not included. The profile shows roughly 120,000 clones, roughly 90% of them singletons. The material was peripheral blood, obtained on day 0 of AZD1222 vaccination. Every receptor here comes from an adult in good health.

The V call is TRBV9, the J call TRBJ1-1, with a tentative D call TRBD1 (6 bases). V was pared by 3 bases and J by 5 bases, with 17 bases between. The CDR3 length is 15 residues. Germline assignment: CDR1 SGDLS and CDR2 YYNGEE. The CDR3, as DNA: TGTGCCAGCAGCGCCAATACAGGGCGCAGTACTGAAGCTTTCTTT. It specifies CASSANTGRSTEAFF.

The chain is built from TRBV6-5 and TRBJ1-5; weak D call: TRBD1 (5 bases). V was pared by 5 bases and J by 5 bases, with 13 bases between. The CDR3 has 14 residues. Germline lookup yields CDR1 MNHEY and CDR2 SVGAGI. CDR3 region: CASSPRGFDQPQHF. The CDR3 bases are TGTGCCAGCAGTCCCCGGGGGTTCGATCAGCCCCAGCATTTT.

In this sample, this clone turned up a few times. V and J are TRBV29-1 and TRBJ1-1; perhaps TRBD1 as D (5 bases). Trimming cost V 6 bases and J 4 bases, with 12 bases left between them. The CDR3 consists of 12 residues. Looked up from germline, CDR1 is SQVTM and CDR2 is ANQGSEA. The DNA of the CDR3 is TGCAGCGTCGGGGGAATCAGCACTGAAGCTTTCTTT. The encoded protein is CSVGGISTEAFF.

This rearrangement joins TRBV7-8 to TRBJ2-3; 8 bases are shared with TRBD2. CDR1 is SGHVS, CDR2 FQNEAQ, per germline. The J segment lost 4 bases and the V segment lost 1 base, leaving 4 bases of the junction unmatched. This CDR3 has 15 amino acids. The CDR3 protein is CASSLEGSGADTQYF. CDR3 nucleotides: TGTGCCAGCAGCTTAGAAGGTAGCGGGGCAGATACGCAGTATTTT.

The chain uses TRBV5-6 and TRBJ2-7, with 8 bases that match TRBD1. This CDR3 spans 18 amino acids. Germline lookup yields CDR1 SGHDT and CDR2 YYEEEE. Trimming at V came to 6 bases and at J to 6 bases, leaving 23 bases not matched to a gene. The CDR3 here is CASTTFSFRQGFFGEQYF. The CDR3 nucleotides read TGTGCCAGCACCACTTTTTCATTCCGACAGGGGTTTTTCGGCGAGCAGTACTTC.

This chain connects TRBV5-1 to TRBJ2-1; 12 bases match TRBD2. J lost 7 bases, V lost 0 bases, and 8 bases had no gene match. The CDR3 length is 17 residues. Germline CDR1 and CDR2: SGHRS and YFSETQ. The CDR3 protein is CASSLVASGRARNEQFF. CDR3 nucleotides: TGCGCCAGCAGCTTGGTGGCTAGCGGGAGGGCCAGGAATGAGCAGTTCTTC.

J is TRBJ2-1 and V is TRBV6-5; TRBD2 aligns across 9 bases. Germline-derived CDR1 and CDR2 are MNHEY and SVGAGI. With V trimmed by 7 bases and J by 8 bases, 12 bases remained unmatched. There are 15 residues in the CDR3. The CDR3 DNA sequence: TGTGCCAGCACCATTTCAGCGGGGGGCGGGGATGAGCAGTTCTTC. It specifies CASTISAGGGDEQFF.

CDR3 sequence: CASSSGQGTSGSRSEQFF. The CDR3 DNA sequence: TGTGCCAGCAGCTCAGGACAAGGGACTAGCGGGAGCAGGAGTGAGCAGTTCTTC. The chain recombines TRBV13 with TRBJ2-1, with TRBD2 matching 14 bases. V gave up 4 bases and J gave up 9 bases; unmatched junction bases: 14. Germline assignment: CDR1 PRHDT and CDR2 FYEKMQ (reference sequence). The CDR3 runs to 18 residues.

On this clone itself: Within the sample, other DNA sequences also encode this same CDR3. This chain links TRBV6-5 with TRBJ2-7; D might be TRBD1 (5 bases). Germline CDR1 and CDR2: MNHEY and SVGAGI. The V end was cut by 0 bases, the J end by 4 bases, with 10 bases between. This CDR3 comprises 14 residues. The CDR3 loop reads CASSYSQGSYEQYF. Here the CDR3 DNA reads TGTGCCAGCAGTTACTCCCAGGGAAGTTACGAGCAGTACTTC.

This clone appeared a single time. The gene calls are TRBV5-5 and TRBJ2-1; a weak D match, TRBD1 (5 bases). Germline V gives CDR1 SGHKS, CDR2 YYEKEE (reference sequence). Trimming left V 4 bases short and J 5 bases short, with 10 bases between. This CDR3 comprises 13 residues. The CDR3 DNA follows: TGTGCCAGCAGCCCGGACACAAACAATGAGCAGTTCTTC. It is translated as CASSPDTNNEQFF.

The chain uses TRBV30 and TRBJ1-2, with D perhaps TRBD1 (5 bases). Germline CDR1 GTSNPN, CDR2 SVGIG (reference sequence). V was pared by 8 bases and J by 8 bases, with 21 bases between. This CDR3 contains 13 residues. The CDR3 DNA reads TGTGCCGGGCCTTCTGGGGCAGGGCACGGCTACACCTTC. This gives the protein CAGPSGAGHGYTF.

The chain carries TRBV6-4 and TRBJ1-5; D is perhaps TRBD1 (6 bases). This CDR3 contains 16 residues. Germline V gives CDR1 MRHNA, CDR2 SNTAGT. V shed 3 bases and J shed 0 bases, with 12 bases lying between them. The CDR3 loop is CASSEQGQYSNQPQHF. Here the CDR3 DNA reads TGTGCCAGCAGTGAGCAGGGGCAATATAGCAATCAGCCCCAGCATTTT.

The chain employs TRBV28 and TRBJ2-6; D is possibly TRBD1 (5 bases). Deletions cut 5 bases from V and 4 bases from J, with 12 bases between. Germline V CDR1 and CDR2: MDHEN, SYDVKM. This CDR3 spans 15 amino acids. CDR3 amino acids: CASSPGRTGANVLTF. CDR3 nucleotide sequence: TGTGCCAGCAGTCCAGGGCGCACAGGGGCCAACGTCCTGACTTTC. Drawing the rest from reference TRBV28 and TRBJ2-6, the complete variable domain is DVKVTQSSRYLVKRTGEKVFLECVQDMDHENMFWYRQDPGLGLRLIYFSYDVKMKEKGDIPEGYSVSREKKERFSLILESASTNQTSMYLCASSPGRTGANVLTFGAGSRLTVL.

J is TRBJ2-2 and V is TRBV7-3; D unclear. Trimming stripped 2 bases from V and 7 bases from J, with 5 bases between. The CDR3 is made up of 12 amino acids. Germline V gene data show CDR1 as SGHTA and CDR2 as FQGTGA. The CDR3 is CASSLEIGELFF. The CDR3 DNA reads as TGTGCCAGCAGCTTAGAGATCGGGGAGCTGTTTTTT. The complete variable domain, with remaining parts taken from reference TRBV7-3 and TRBJ2-2, reads GAGVSQTPSNKVTEKGKYVELRCDPISGHTALYWYRQSLGQGPEFLIYFQGTGAADDSGLPNDRFFAVRPEGSVSTLKIQRTERGDSAVYLCASSLEIGELFFGEGSRLTVL.

This clone was counted a few times. The gene calls are TRBV9 and TRBJ1-4; no reliable D call. V lost 4 bases and J 2 bases, leaving 9 bases between the germline ends. Germline lookup yields CDR1 SGDLS and CDR2 YYNGEE. This CDR3 contains 14 residues. CDR3 bases: TGTGCCAGCAGCCCCAGAGCGACTAATGAAAAACTGTTTTTT. Translating it yields CASSPRATNEKLFF.

V and J are TRBV30 and TRBJ2-7; 8 nucleotides align to TRBD1. Germline V gene data show CDR1 as GTSNPN and CDR2 as SVGIG (reference sequence). Trimming at V came to 8 bases and at J to 5 bases, leaving 8 bases not matched to a gene. The CDR3 is 12 residues long. The CDR3 nucleotides read TGTGCCGGCGGGACAGGTCCCCACGAGCAGTACTTC. The encoded protein is CAGGTGPHEQYF.

The chain links TRBV14 to TRBJ2-4, with a possible D match to TRBD2 (6 bases). Looked up from germline, CDR1 is SGHDN and CDR2 is FVKESK. The CDR3 has 16 amino acids. Between the trimmed V and J ends, which lost 0 bases and 0 bases, there was a span of 9 bases. CDR3 in DNA: TGTGCCAGCAGCCAAGATAAGGGACTAGCCAAAAACATTCAGTACTTC. Residues: CASSQDKGLAKNIQYF.

This clone was seen more than once but under ten times. V usage is TRBV7-7 and J usage is TRBJ2-7, with 9 nucleotides matching TRBD2. The germline V gene encodes CDR1 SSHAT and CDR2 FNYEAQ (reference sequence). The CDR3 consists of 18 residues. V shed 4 bases and J 1 base; nucleotides not matched to a gene: 14. The CDR3 DNA reads as TGTGCCAGCAGCTCAGCCCTCGGGGGTAGCGGGAGTTCCTACGAGCAGTACTTC. Its protein product is CASSSALGGSGSSYEQYF.